These 32 T cell receptor beta chains came from one sample sequenced in a study of cytomegalovirus exposure and HLA in healthy donors. The PCR made use of 60 Vbeta and 13 Jbeta primers. TCRdb's copy holds only in-frame clones and misses some; the assay was immunoSEQ multiplex PCR. The repertoire shows 100,000 to 150,000 clones; the top ten hold approximately 0.99%. Sequencing was done on a sample of PBMCs. These receptors were taken from a man between 18 and 35 years old in good health and CMV-seronegative.

Note on this clone: This specimen includes other DNA sequences encoding the same CDR3. The J gene is TRBJ2-7, the V gene TRBV18; TRBD2 agrees at 9 bases. There are 14 residues in the CDR3. V gave up 3 bases and J gave up 0 bases; unmatched junction bases: 0. Germline V gene data show CDR1 as KGHSH and CDR2 as LQKENI. CDR3 DNA sequence: TGTGCCAGCTCACCTAGCGGGAGCTCCTACGAGCAGTACTTC. This gives the protein CASSPSGSSYEQYF.

The CDR3 sequence is CASSYSEGVVAFF. The CDR3 DNA is TGTGCCAGCAGTTACTCAGAGGGGGTGGTGGCTTTCTTT. The chain uses TRBV6-5 and TRBJ1-1; a weak D match, TRBD1 (6 bases). The CDR3 runs to 13 residues. V was trimmed by 0 bases and J by 11 bases, leaving 13 bases between them. Germline V gene data show CDR1 as MNHEY and CDR2 as SVGAGI.

The rearrangement joins TRBV18 to TRBJ1-1, with 7 bases identical to TRBD1. The V segment lost 6 bases and the J segment 3 bases; nucleotides outside the gene matches: 10. The CDR3 has 15 amino acids. Germline V lookup: CDR1 KGHSH, CDR2 LQKENI. This CDR3 is CASSRSGTEDTEAFF. CDR3 DNA: TGTGCCAGCTCTCGGTCCGGGACAGAGGACACTGAAGCTTTCTTT.

The chain is built from TRBV30 and TRBJ2-7, with 8 bases identical to TRBD2. CDR1 is GTSNPN and CDR2 is SVGIG in the germline V gene (reference sequence). V dropped 1 base and J dropped 1; count of bases not matched to a gene: 3. There are 14 residues in the CDR3. The CDR3 DNA reads as TGTGCCTGGAGTGAGGGGACTAGATCCTACGAGCAGTACTTC. It yields the protein CAWSEGTRSYEQYF.

The chain combines TRBV28 with TRBJ1-2, with a weak D call TRBD1 (5 bases). The V gene lost 5 bases and the J gene lost 5 bases, with 18 bases spanning the gap. Germline V CDR1 and CDR2: MDHEN, SYDVKM. The CDR3 is made up of 15 amino acids. CDR3 in DNA: TGTGCCAGCAGTAGACTCCCAGGGCACCAATATGGCTACACCTTC. This translates into CASSRLPGHQYGYTF.

This chain links TRBV6-1 with TRBJ2-7, with D tentatively TRBD1 (6 bases). The CDR3 is made up of 14 amino acids. Germline V gene sequence: CDR1 MNHNS, CDR2 SASEGT. Trimming shortened V by 2 bases and J by 7 bases, and 15 bases separated the two germline ends. The CDR3 sequence is CASSESIGQFEQYF. The CDR3 DNA reads TGTGCCAGCAGTGAAAGTATAGGACAGTTTGAGCAGTACTTC.

CDR3 coding DNA: TGTGCCTGGAGTGTACCAACAGGATCCTACGAGCAGTACTTC. Translated: CAWSVPTGSYEQYF. The chain uses TRBV30 and TRBJ2-7, with D maybe TRBD1 (5 bases). Germline V gene sequence: CDR1 GTSNPN, CDR2 SVGIG (reference sequence). CDR3 length: 14 residues. Trimming shortened V by 0 bases and J by 1 base, and 10 bases separated the two germline ends.

The chain couples TRBV4-2 to TRBJ2-3, with a tentative D call TRBD2 (5 bases). Germline-derived CDR1 and CDR2 are LGHNA and YNFKEQ. The V end was cut by 1 base, the J end by 2 bases, with 13 bases between. The CDR3 totals 16 residues. CDR3 sequence reads: CASSQGWAGLTDTQYF. The CDR3 bases are TGTGCCAGCAGCCAAGGTTGGGCGGGCCTCACAGATACGCAGTATTTT.

The gene calls are TRBV5-1 and TRBJ2-3, with TRBD2 identical over 7 bases. CDR3 length: 17 amino acids. Germline-derived CDR1 and CDR2 are SGHRS and YFSETQ. Trimming removed 1 base from V and 0 bases from J; junction bases left unmatched: 8. CDR3 DNA sequence: TGCGCCAGCAGCTTGAGGAAGCGGGGTTCTAGCACAGATACGCAGTATTTT. It yields the protein CASSLRKRGSSTDTQYF.

The rearrangement links TRBV21-1 to TRBJ2-7; the listed D gene, TRBD1, was not tested against the DNA. TRBV21-1 represents a pseudogene. This CDR3 is built from 16 residues. The CDR3 loop is CASSKVGQGDVYEQYF. CDR3 coding DNA: TGTGCCAGCAGCAAAGTAGGACAGGGGGACGTCTACGAGCAGTACTTC.

The chain combines TRBV6-1 with TRBJ1-1; D is unclear. The CDR3 runs to 13 residues. Germline CDR1 MNHNS, CDR2 SASEGT. V lost 4 bases, J lost 5 bases, and 11 bases lay in between. CDR3 sequence: CASSVSSRTEAFF. The CDR3 bases are TGTGCCAGCAGTGTTTCTTCTCGGACTGAAGCTTTCTTT.

The V and J genes are TRBV5-4 and TRBJ1-2; the D is unclear. V was shortened by 2 bases and J by 6 bases, with 17 bases between the two germline ends. This CDR3 is built from 15 residues. The germline V gene has CDR1 SGHNT and CDR2 YYREEE (reference sequence). CDR3 DNA: TGTGCCAGCAGCTTCCGTCGGGGTTTCTCAGATGGCTACACCTTC. This translates into CASSFRRGFSDGYTF.

The V gene is TRBV28, the J gene TRBJ1-5, with TRBD1 matching 10 bases. The trim removed 1 base at V and 4 bases at J, leaving 10 bases unmatched. The CDR3 is made up of 18 amino acids. Germline V gives CDR1 MDHEN, CDR2 SYDVKM. DNA for the CDR3: TGTGCCAGCAGTTTATCTCGGACAGGGGGACCGACGAATCAGCCCCAGCATTTT. Translating it yields CASSLSRTGGPTNQPQHF.

This chain joins TRBV10-1 and TRBJ2-1, with 11 bases fitting TRBD2. With V trimmed by 4 bases and J by 5 bases, 13 bases remained unmatched. The CDR3 has 18 residues. Germline CDR1 is WNHNN and CDR2 is SYGVQD (reference sequence). CDR3 region: CASSATSGRSGNNNEQFF. In DNA, the CDR3 is TGCGCCAGCAGTGCAACTAGCGGGAGATCGGGAAACAACAATGAGCAGTTCTTC.

The chain recombines TRBV30 with TRBJ2-7, with 9 bases aligning to TRBD2. Trimming at V came to 3 bases and at J to 2 bases, leaving 5 bases not matched to a gene. The length of the CDR3 is 14 residues. Looked up from germline, CDR1 is GTSNPN and CDR2 is SVGIG (reference sequence). CDR3 protein: CAWSRAGGAYEQYF. The CDR3 coding sequence is TGTGCCTGGAGCCGAGCGGGGGGTGCCTACGAGCAGTACTTC.

The chain couples TRBV6-5 to TRBJ2-7, with 7 nucleotides matching TRBD2. The V segment lost 2 bases and the J segment 11 bases; nucleotides outside the gene matches: 3. The CDR3 length is 11 residues. Germline assignment: CDR1 MNHEY and CDR2 SVGAGI. CDR3 sequence: CASSYASGEYF. In nucleotides, the CDR3 is TGTGCCAGCAGTTACGCTAGCGGAGAGTACTTC.

CDR3 amino acids: CASSVVGTGPSNYGYTF. DNA for the CDR3: TGTGCCAGCAGCGTAGTCGGGACAGGGCCCTCCAACTATGGCTACACCTTC. V and J are TRBV9 and TRBJ1-2; 9 bases agree with TRBD1. CDR1 SGDLS and CDR2 YYNGEE come from the germline V gene. This CDR3 region has 17 residues. V lost 0 bases and J lost 2; bases outside the gene matches: 8.

This chain links TRBV5-1 with TRBJ1-1, with a weak D call TRBD1 (5 bases). CDR1 is SGHRS, CDR2 YFSETQ, per germline. CDR3 length equals 14 residues. V was pared by 1 base and J by 1 base, with 8 bases between. This chain's CDR3 is CASSLTGRNTEAFF. CDR3 DNA sequence: TGCGCCAGCAGCTTGACAGGCAGGAACACTGAAGCTTTCTTT. Variable domain in full (rest from reference TRBV5-1 and TRBJ1-1): KAGVTQTPRYLIKTRGQQVTLSCSPISGHRSVSWYQQTPGQGLQFLFEYFSETQRNKGNFPGRFSGRQFSNSRSEMNVSTLELGDSALYLCASSLTGRNTEAFFGQGTRLTVV.

V gene TRBV19 combines with J gene TRBJ1-4; 12 bases agree with TRBD1. Unmatched junction bases numbered 6, after V lost 3 bases and J lost 4 bases. Per the germline V gene, CDR1 is LNHDA and CDR2 is SQIVND (reference sequence). The CDR3 is 17 residues long. The CDR3 loop reads CASSIGTGGYGNEKLFF. DNA for the CDR3: TGTGCCAGTAGTATCGGGACAGGGGGCTACGGTAATGAAAAACTGTTTTTT.

The chain combines TRBV19 with TRBJ2-5; 11 nucleotides align to TRBD2. This CDR3 is built from 14 residues. The germline V gene encodes CDR1 LNHDA and CDR2 SQIVND (reference sequence). V was clipped by 5 bases and J by 7 bases; unmatched bases: 6. CDR3 amino acids: CASSGTSGSGTQYF. Here the CDR3 DNA reads TGTGCCAGTAGTGGGACTAGCGGCTCGGGGACCCAGTACTTC. Full variable domain (missing parts from reference TRBV19 and TRBJ2-5): DGGITQSPKYLFRKEGQNVTLSCEQNLNHDAMYWYRQDPGQGLRLIYYSQIVNDFQKGDIAEGYSVSREKKESFPLTVTSAQKNPTAFYLCASSGTSGSGTQYFGPGTRLLVL.

The chain couples TRBV7-9 to TRBJ2-5; the D is unclear. The CDR3 has 14 residues. V gave up 3 bases and J gave up 2 bases, with 10 bases separating them. The germline gives CDR1 SEHNR, CDR2 FQNEAQ (reference sequence). CDR3 sequence (DNA): TGTGCCAGCAGCTTCTTTGGGCTTCAAGAGACCCAGTACTTC. Protein sequence: CASSFFGLQETQYF.

V and J are TRBV5-6 and TRBJ2-2; 9 bases are a match to TRBD2. The CDR3 is 16 amino acids. Germline lookup yields CDR1 SGHDT and CDR2 YYEEEE. Losses at the gene ends were 4 bases for V and 6 bases for J; bases not matched to a gene: 10. CDR3 sequence: CASSPIGRGGAGELFF. CDR3 DNA sequence: TGTGCCAGCAGCCCCATTGGGCGGGGGGGAGCCGGGGAGCTGTTTTTT.

This chain joins TRBV5-6 and TRBJ2-7, with 8 bases fitting TRBD2. This CDR3 is 17 amino acids long. Germline CDR1 SGHDT, CDR2 YYEEEE. J was trimmed by 3 bases and V by 4 bases; bases with no gene match: 15. The CDR3: CASSLIAGRDFLYEQYF. CDR3 in DNA: TGTGCCAGCAGCCTAATAGCGGGGAGGGACTTCCTCTACGAGCAGTACTTC.

Comments on this clone: The sample carries other DNA sequences with the same CDR3. The rearrangement uses TRBV29-1 and TRBJ1-2; the D gene is possibly TRBD1 (5 bases). The germline gives CDR1 SQVTM, CDR2 ANQGSEA. The CDR3 is 12 amino acids. Trimming pared 3 bases from V and 8 bases from J, leaving 13 bases between. DNA for the CDR3: TGCAGCGTTGATGAGTCGCAGGGAGGCTACACCTTC. This encodes CSVDESQGGYTF.

This chain's CDR3 is CASSQMTETTEAFF. Written as DNA, the CDR3 is TGTGCCAGCAGCCAGATGACAGAAACCACTGAAGCTTTCTTT. This sequence joins TRBV4-2 and TRBJ1-1, with D maybe TRBD1 (5 bases). The CDR3 sequence is 14 residues long. V lost 3 bases and J lost 4, with 12 bases in between. CDR1 is LGHNA and CDR2 is YNFKEQ in the germline V gene.

The chain recombines TRBV12-5 with TRBJ1-1; TRBD1 matches 9 bases. Per germline, CDR1 LGHNT and CDR2 FRNRAP. V trimming: 0 bases; J trimming: 4 bases; junction bases outside the gene matches: 9. The CDR3 is 17 amino acids. The CDR3 DNA follows: TGTGCTAGTGGTTTGGTGGTCGGGACAGGGTTTCCCACTGAAGCTTTCTTT. Translation gives CASGLVVGTGFPTEAFF.

The chain links TRBV11-2 to TRBJ2-7; TRBD1 matches 7 bases. In germline, CDR1 is SGHAT, CDR2 FQNNGV. This CDR3 is built from 15 residues. V was clipped by 3 bases and J by 2 bases; unmatched bases: 7. CDR3: CASSLVPGQPYEQYF. As DNA, the CDR3 is TGTGCCAGCAGCTTGGTCCCGGGACAGCCCTACGAGCAGTACTTC.

This chain uses TRBV7-3 with TRBJ1-1; possibly TRBD1 for D (5 bases). Germline V lookup: CDR1 SGHTA, CDR2 FQGTGA. Trimming cost V 4 bases and J 8 bases, with 8 bases left between them. The CDR3 length is 11 residues. The CDR3 sequence: CASSSGGEAFF. The CDR3 bases are TGTGCCAGCAGCTCGGGGGGGGAAGCTTTCTTT.

This chain connects TRBV30 to TRBJ2-2, with a possible D match to TRBD1 (5 bases). The germline gives CDR1 GTSNPN, CDR2 SVGIG (reference sequence). This CDR3 has 13 amino acids. Trimming removed 2 bases at V and 7 bases at J, with 11 bases between. CDR3: CAWSLTVHGELFF. The CDR3 DNA reads TGTGCCTGGAGTTTGACAGTTCACGGGGAGCTGTTTTTT.

The chain carries TRBV5-1 and TRBJ1-4, with TRBD1 matching over 11 bases. CDR3 length: 16 amino acids. Per germline, CDR1 SGHRS and CDR2 YFSETQ. V shed 0 bases, J shed 8 bases, and the junction held 6 bases outside the gene matches. The CDR3 is CASSLAGQGAHEKLFF. The CDR3, as DNA: TGCGCCAGCAGCTTGGCCGGACAGGGGGCTCACGAAAAACTGTTTTTT.

The J gene is TRBJ1-1, the V gene TRBV30; TRBD1 matches at 7 bases. Trimming took 2 bases from V and 1 from J; bases not matched to a gene: 1. This CDR3 region has 13 residues. CDR1 and CDR2 from the germline V gene are GTSNPN and SVGIG (reference sequence). CDR3 nucleotide sequence: TGTGCCTGGAGTTACAGGGGGAACACTGAAGCTTTCTTT. It encodes CAWSYRGNTEAFF.

The rearrangement uses TRBV2 and TRBJ2-5; TRBD2 might be the D (7 bases). The V gene's germline CDR1 is SNHLY and CDR2 FYNNEI. Trimming cost V 8 bases and J 4 bases, with 23 bases left between them. This CDR3 has 16 residues. This CDR3 is CASHLGGGGEGETQYF. In nucleotides, the CDR3 is TGTGCCAGCCATTTGGGAGGGGGGGGCGAAGGAGAGACCCAGTACTTC.